A selection of T cell receptor beta chains follows, all from one sample in a study of spatial heterogeneity in lung cancer. One entry per CDR3 protein results from TCRdb running MiXCR on the 5' RACE reads. The sample has fewer than 4,500 distinct CDR3 sequences, less than 10% seen once. This material consisted of PBMCs, taken at surgery. These receptor sequences come from a female donor with early-stage non-small cell lung cancer. CDR3s leave out the opening cysteine and the closing phenylalanine or tryptophan. Each record gives: clone size, J gene, V gene, CDR3 protein. The size entry is marked missing in some rows and otherwise reads once, few, many or a size class.

few,TRBJ2-7,TRBV7-9,ASGSTRDEEQY
medium-sized,TRBJ2-7,TRBV9,ASSVAWTGNYEQY
many,TRBJ2-7,TRBV7-9,ASSNPGTGSYEQY
many,TRBJ2-7,TRBV29-1,SVELLGQGSDEQY
-,TRBJ2-2,TRBV7-9,AGGKAAVTGELF
many,TRBJ1-2,TRBV5-6,ASSSQATYGYT
few,TRBJ2-2,TRBV6-1,ASSEPLDGWELF
-,TRBJ2-2,TRBV9,ASSVDTGELF
medium-sized,TRBJ1-4,TRBV25-1,ASSGDTSNEKLF
-,TRBJ2-7,TRBV29-1,SVLWTYPYEQY
-,TRBJ2-5,TRBV7-2,ASSLGTATTETQY
many,TRBJ2-7,TRBV7-2,ASSFEGYEQY
medium-sized,TRBJ1-4,TRBV7-9,ASSSRQGSSREKLF
medium-sized,TRBJ1-3,TRBV7-2,ASSFSTGSGNTIY
many,TRBJ2-5,TRBV7-2,ASSPRGSGGARETQY
medium-sized,TRBJ2-5,TRBV7-2,ASSLAGRSGRSGETQY
medium-sized,TRBJ2-2,TRBV4-1,ASSHPNTGELF
many,TRBJ2-5,TRBV6-6,ASSLLGETQY
many,TRBJ2-7,TRBV5-5,ASTPGGTYSYEQY
few,TRBJ2-3,TRBV19,ASSPGGSSTDTQY
-,TRBJ2-5,TRBV6-6,ASSYGLAGGGETQY
-,TRBJ2-1,TRBV7-7,ASSLEEGYNEQF
-,TRBJ1-1,TRBV11-1,ASSLAAPEAF
medium-sized,TRBJ2-4,TRBV30,AWSATPGLAGTLAKNIQY
many,TRBJ2-3,TRBV7-2,ASSLVAGGWADTQY
medium-sized,TRBJ2-2,TRBV6-2/TRBV6-3,ASSPGARDTGELF
many,TRBJ1-1,TRBV11-2,ASSLMNTEAF
many,TRBJ2-5,TRBV6-5,ASSYAQGERETQY
many,TRBJ2-7,TRBV6-5,ASRSLGQGVYEQY
many,TRBJ2-2,TRBV5-1,ASSFQQLSNTGELF
many,TRBJ2-1,TRBV20-1,SARDNRRGGYNEQF
medium-sized,TRBJ1-4,TRBV7-2,ASSLGDRGYEKLF
many,TRBJ2-5,TRBV25-1,ASSGEETQY
many,TRBJ2-6,TRBV6-1,ASSALAGGAGANVLT
many,TRBJ2-1,TRBV6-2/TRBV6-3,ASSQGQEQF
medium-sized,TRBJ2-7,TRBV6-2/TRBV6-3,ASSRDRPYEQY
medium-sized,TRBJ1-1,TRBV6-2/TRBV6-3,ASSYGEVTEAF
few,TRBJ2-3,TRBV6-2/TRBV6-3,ASTQDSPTY
many,TRBJ2-3,TRBV7-9,ASSSRLAPDTQY
-,TRBJ1-2,TRBV6-2/TRBV6-3,ASSVDYGYT
few,TRBJ2-1,TRBV7-9,ASSPVDRGRNEQF
few,TRBJ1-2,TRBV27,ASSLRGQGAAYGYT
medium-sized,TRBJ2-3,TRBV7-3,ASSFGGAGTDTQY
many,TRBJ2-3,TRBV7-2,ASSYGGGADTQY
-,TRBJ1-1,TRBV14,ASRHRGMNTEAF
medium-sized,TRBJ2-5,TRBV5-4,ASSFFPTLAGVETQY
many,TRBJ1-3,TRBV29-1,SVVTDGNTIY
few,TRBJ1-4,TRBV5-1,ASRTGQDEKLF
-,TRBJ1-6,TRBV3-1,ASSQDHRGIWNSPLH
many,TRBJ2-5,TRBV7-9,ASSLTSGGQETQY
many,TRBJ2-3,TRBV7-8,ASSLRESTQY
medium-sized,TRBJ1-1,TRBV18,ASSPPGTGRKNTEAF
many,TRBJ2-7,TRBV13,ASSLGELAGAYEQY
many,TRBJ1-1,TRBV20-1,SARVEDLNTEAF
many,TRBJ1-2,TRBV15,ATSRDPITANYGYT
medium-sized,TRBJ2-3,TRBV14,ASSQFGLGTDTQY
medium-sized,TRBJ1-2,TRBV5-1,ASSLEVLSNYGYT
medium-sized,TRBJ2-5,TRBV4-3,ASSQDGRLETQY